This T cell receptor (beta chain) was identified in a study of identical twins. General study points: The study found excess low generation probability among twin-shared out-of-frame alpha sequences.

Healthy Caucasians supplied all donations. Unique molecular identifiers were in the cDNA, with template-switch universal primer binding. TCRdb itself ran the 5' RACE reads through MiXCR, one entry per CDR3 protein. The sample has about 530,000 distinct CDR3 sequences, 20% to 25% seen once. There are 15 residues in the CDR3. Germline trimming cut 3 bases from V and 5 bases from J; bases unmatched to any gene: 7. Germline-derived CDR1 and CDR2 are SGHAT and FQNNGV. This clonotype occurred many times. Its matching antigen is unknown. These same records also appear under a second study, on yellow fever vaccine responses in identical twins. That work adds: Twins' T cell vaccine responses reportedly looked partly convergent, partly personalized.

The sequence derives from a woman between 18 and 30 years old in good health. Sequenced input: CD4+ T cells sorted from blood. V and J are TRBV11-2 and TRBJ2-4; the match to TRBD1 covers 7 bases. The CDR3 spells CASSFLRDRQNIQYF. The CDR3 DNA follows: TGTGCCAGCAGCTTCCTCCGGGACAGACAAAACATTCAGTACTTC.